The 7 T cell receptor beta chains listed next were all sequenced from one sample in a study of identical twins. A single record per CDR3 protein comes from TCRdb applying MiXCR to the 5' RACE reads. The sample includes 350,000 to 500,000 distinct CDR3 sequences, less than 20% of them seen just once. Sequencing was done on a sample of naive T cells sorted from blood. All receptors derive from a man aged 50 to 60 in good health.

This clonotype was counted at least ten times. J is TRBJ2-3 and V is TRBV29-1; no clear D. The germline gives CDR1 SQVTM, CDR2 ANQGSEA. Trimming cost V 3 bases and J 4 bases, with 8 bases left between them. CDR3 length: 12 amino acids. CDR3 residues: CSVDLGSDTQYF. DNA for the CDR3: TGCAGCGTTGACCTGGGGTCAGATACGCAGTATTTT.

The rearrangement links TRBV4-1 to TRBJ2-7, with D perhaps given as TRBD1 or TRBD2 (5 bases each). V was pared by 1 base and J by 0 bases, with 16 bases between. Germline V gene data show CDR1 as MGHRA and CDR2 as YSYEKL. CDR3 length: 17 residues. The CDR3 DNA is TGCGCCAGCAGCCAAGTTTGGACCGGGACGGACTCCTACGAGCAGTACTTC. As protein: CASSQVWTGTDSYEQYF.

Written as DNA, the CDR3 is TGTGCCAGCAGCTTCACAGGGAAGGAGGCTATAATGCGGCAGTACTTC. As protein: CASSFTGKEAIMRQYF. The chain employs TRBV6-2 or TRBV6-3 and TRBJ2-7; TRBD1 might be the D (6 bases). Germline V CDR1 and CDR2: MNHEY, SVGEGT. The CDR3 spans 16 residues. Trimming left V 6 bases short and J 9 bases short, with 27 bases between.

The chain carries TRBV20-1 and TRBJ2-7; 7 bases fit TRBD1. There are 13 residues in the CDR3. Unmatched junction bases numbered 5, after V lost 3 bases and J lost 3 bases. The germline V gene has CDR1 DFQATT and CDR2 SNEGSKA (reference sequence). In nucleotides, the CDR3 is TGCAGTGCTAGTGAGGACAGGCTCTACGAGCAGTACTTC. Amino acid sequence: CSASEDRLYEQYF.

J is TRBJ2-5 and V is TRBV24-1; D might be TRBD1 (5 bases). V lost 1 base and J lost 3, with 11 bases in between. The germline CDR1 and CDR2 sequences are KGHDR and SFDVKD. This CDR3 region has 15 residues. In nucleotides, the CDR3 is TGTGCCACCAGTGATTTTCCGGGCAGGGAAGAGACCCAGTACTTC. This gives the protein CATSDFPGREETQYF.

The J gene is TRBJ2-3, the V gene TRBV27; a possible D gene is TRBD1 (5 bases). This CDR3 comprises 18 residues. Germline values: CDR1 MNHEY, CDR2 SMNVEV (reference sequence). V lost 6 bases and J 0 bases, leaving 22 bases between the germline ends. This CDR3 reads CASRTPSREGLSTDTQYF. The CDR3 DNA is TGTGCCAGCAGAACCCCTTCCAGGGAAGGCCTAAGCACAGATACGCAGTATTTT.

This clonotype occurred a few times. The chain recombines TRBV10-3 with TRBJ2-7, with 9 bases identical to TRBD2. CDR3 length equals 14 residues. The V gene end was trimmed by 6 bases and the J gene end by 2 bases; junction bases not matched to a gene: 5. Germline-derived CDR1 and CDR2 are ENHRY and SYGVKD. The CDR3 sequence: CAIRGVAGAYEQYF. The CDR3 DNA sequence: TGTGCCATCAGAGGCGTAGCGGGAGCCTACGAGCAGTACTTC.